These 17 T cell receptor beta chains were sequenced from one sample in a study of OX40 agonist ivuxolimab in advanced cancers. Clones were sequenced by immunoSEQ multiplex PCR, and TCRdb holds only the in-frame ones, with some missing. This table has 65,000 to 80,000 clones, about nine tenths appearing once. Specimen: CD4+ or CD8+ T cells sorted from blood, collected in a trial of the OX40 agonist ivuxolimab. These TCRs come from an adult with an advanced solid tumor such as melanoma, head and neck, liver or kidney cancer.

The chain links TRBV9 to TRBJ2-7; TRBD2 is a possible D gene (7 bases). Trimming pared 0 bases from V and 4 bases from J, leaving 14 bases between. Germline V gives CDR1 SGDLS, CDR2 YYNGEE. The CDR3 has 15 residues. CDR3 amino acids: CASSVASGGGYEQYF. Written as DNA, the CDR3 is TGTGCCAGCAGCGTAGCCTCGGGGGGCGGGTACGAGCAGTACTTC.

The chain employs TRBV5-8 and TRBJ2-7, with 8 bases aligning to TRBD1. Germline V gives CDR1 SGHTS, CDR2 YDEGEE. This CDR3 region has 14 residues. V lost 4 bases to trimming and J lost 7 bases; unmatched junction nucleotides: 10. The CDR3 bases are TGTGCCAGCAGCACCCCAGGGGGCTCCCGGGAGCAGTACTTC. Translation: CASSTPGGSREQYF.

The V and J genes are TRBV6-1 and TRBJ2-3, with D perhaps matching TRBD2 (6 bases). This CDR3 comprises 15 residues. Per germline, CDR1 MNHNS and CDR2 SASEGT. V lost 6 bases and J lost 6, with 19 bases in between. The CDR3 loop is CASRRSVGLSDTQYF. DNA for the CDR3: TGTGCCAGCAGACGCTCGGTGGGACTCTCGGATACGCAGTATTTT.

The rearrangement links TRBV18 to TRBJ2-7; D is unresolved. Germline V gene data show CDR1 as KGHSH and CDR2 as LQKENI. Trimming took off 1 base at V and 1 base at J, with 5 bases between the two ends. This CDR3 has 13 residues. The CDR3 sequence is CASSPQGSYEQYF. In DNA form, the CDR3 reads TGTGCCAGCTCACCACAGGGTTCCTACGAGCAGTACTTC.

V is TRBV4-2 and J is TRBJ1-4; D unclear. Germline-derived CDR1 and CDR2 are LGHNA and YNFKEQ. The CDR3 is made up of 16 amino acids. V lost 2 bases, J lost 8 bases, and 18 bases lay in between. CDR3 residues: CASSQPLFEVREKLFF. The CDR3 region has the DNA TGTGCCAGCAGCCAACCTCTTTTTGAGGTCAGGGAAAAACTGTTTTTT.

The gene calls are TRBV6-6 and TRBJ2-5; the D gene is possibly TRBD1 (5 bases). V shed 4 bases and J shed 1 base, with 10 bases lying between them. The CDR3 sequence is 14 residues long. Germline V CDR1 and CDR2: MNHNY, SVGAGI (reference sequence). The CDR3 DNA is TGTGCCAGCAGTTCCTCAGGGATCCAAGAGACCCAGTACTTC. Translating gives CASSSSGIQETQYF.

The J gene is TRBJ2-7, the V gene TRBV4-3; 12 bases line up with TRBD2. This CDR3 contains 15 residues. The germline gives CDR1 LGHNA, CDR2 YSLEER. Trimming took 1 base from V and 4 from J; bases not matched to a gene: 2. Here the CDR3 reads CASSQGLAGVYEQYF. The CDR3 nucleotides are TGCGCCAGCAGCCAAGGACTAGCGGGAGTTTACGAGCAGTACTTC.

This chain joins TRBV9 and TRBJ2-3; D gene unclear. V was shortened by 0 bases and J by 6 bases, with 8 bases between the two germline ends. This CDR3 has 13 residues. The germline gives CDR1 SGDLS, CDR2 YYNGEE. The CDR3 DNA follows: TGTGCCAGCAGCGTAGTCGGGTATGATACGCAGTATTTT. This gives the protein CASSVVGYDTQYF.

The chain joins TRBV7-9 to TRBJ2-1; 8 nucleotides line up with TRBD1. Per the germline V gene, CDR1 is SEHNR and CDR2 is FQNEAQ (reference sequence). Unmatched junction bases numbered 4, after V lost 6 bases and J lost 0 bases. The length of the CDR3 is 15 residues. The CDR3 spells CASRSGTGSYNEQFF. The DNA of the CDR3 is TGTGCCAGCAGGTCCGGGACAGGCTCCTACAATGAGCAGTTCTTC.

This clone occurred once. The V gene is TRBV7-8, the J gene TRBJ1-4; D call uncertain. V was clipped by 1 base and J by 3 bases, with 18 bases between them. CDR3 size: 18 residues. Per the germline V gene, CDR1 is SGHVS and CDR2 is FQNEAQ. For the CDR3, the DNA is TGTGCCAGCAGCTTAGAGGTTGCGGGGATCAAGCCTAATGAAAAACTGTTTTTT. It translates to CASSLEVAGIKPNEKLFF.

CDR3 amino acids: CASTPRFGLNEQFF. The CDR3 DNA follows: TGTGCCAGCACCCCCAGGTTTGGGCTCAATGAGCAGTTCTTC. The gene calls are TRBV7-9 and TRBJ2-1; D ambiguous. Germline V gives CDR1 SEHNR, CDR2 FQNEAQ (reference sequence). Trimming left V 7 bases short and J 6 bases short, with 16 bases between. CDR3 length equals 14 residues.

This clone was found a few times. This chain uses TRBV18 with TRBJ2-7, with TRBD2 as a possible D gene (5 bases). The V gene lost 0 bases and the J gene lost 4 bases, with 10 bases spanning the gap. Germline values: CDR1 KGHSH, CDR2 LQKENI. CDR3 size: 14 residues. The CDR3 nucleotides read TGTGCCAGCTCACCACCAGTCCCGGGGTACGAGCAGTACTTC. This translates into CASSPPVPGYEQYF.

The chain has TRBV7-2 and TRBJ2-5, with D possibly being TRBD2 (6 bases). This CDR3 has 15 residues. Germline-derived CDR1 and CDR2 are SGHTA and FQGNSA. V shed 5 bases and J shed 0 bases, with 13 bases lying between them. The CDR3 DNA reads TGTGCCAGCAGCCCTGGCGGGGTGTACCAAGAGACCCAGTACTTC. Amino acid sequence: CASSPGGVYQETQYF.

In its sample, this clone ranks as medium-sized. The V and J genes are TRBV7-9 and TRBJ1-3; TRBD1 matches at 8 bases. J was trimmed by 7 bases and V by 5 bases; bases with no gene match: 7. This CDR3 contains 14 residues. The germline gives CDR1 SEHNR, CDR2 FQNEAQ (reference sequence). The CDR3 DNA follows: TGTGCCAGCAGCGCCCGGACAGGGCATAACACCATATATTTT. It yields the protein CASSARTGHNTIYF.

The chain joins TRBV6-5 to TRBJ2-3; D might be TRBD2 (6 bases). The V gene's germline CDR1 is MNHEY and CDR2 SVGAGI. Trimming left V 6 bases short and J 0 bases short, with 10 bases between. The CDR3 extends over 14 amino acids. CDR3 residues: CASSTSRSTDTQYF. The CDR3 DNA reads TGTGCCAGCAGCACTAGCCGGAGCACAGATACGCAGTATTTT.

The DNA of the CDR3 is TGTGCCAGCAGTAGTGGGGCGGGGGGGGGAGCTTTCTTT. This gives the protein CASSSGAGGGAFF. V is TRBV27 and J is TRBJ1-1; TRBD1 is a possible D gene (5 bases). The CDR3 has 13 residues. Germline V CDR1 and CDR2: MNHEY, SMNVEV (reference sequence). V lost 5 bases and J 10 bases, leaving 17 bases between the germline ends.

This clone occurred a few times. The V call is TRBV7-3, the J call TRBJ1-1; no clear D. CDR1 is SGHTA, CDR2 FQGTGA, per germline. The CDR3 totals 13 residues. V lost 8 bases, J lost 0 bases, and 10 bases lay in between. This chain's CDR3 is CASREQLNTEAFF. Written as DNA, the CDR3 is TGTGCCAGCCGCGAACAATTGAACACTGAAGCTTTCTTT.